These T cell receptor beta chains were read from a single sample in a study of T cells in Graves' hyperthyroidism and ophthalmopathy. TCRdb fed the multiplex PCR reads into MiXCR, producing one record per CDR3 protein. The sample lists 96,000 or so distinct CDR3 sequences; over 50% were seen once. Input material: blood. The receptor source for this set is a woman in her thirties or forties with Graves' hyperthyroidism. The CDR3 runs from the conserved cysteine through the conserved F or W. The order of the fields is clone size, D gene, J gene, V gene, CDR3 protein, CDR3 DNA. D genes are given only for firm matches. Expanded clones get a size class; other rows say once, few or many, or leave the size out.

many | . | TRBJ1-2 | TRBV7-8 | CASSLQPGPQGGYTF | TGTGCCAGCAGCCTCCAACCGGGACCCCAAGGAGGCTACACCTTC
. | . | TRBJ2-1 | TRBV7-2 | CASSVGSYSLNEQFF | TGTGCCAGCAGCGTTGGGTCCTATTCGCTCAATGAGCAGTTCTTC
. | TRBD2 | TRBJ2-7 | TRBV15 | CATSSGTTSYEQYF | TGTGCCACCAGCTCAGGGACTACCTCCTACGAGCAGTACTTC
. | . | TRBJ1-4 | TRBV19 | CASSIEKLFF | TGTGCCAGTAGTATTGAAAAACTGTTTTTT
. | . | TRBJ1-6 | TRBV28 | CASSPSSGSNSPLHF | TGTGCCAGCAGTCCCAGTTCAGGCAGTAATTCACCCCTCCACTTT
many | . | TRBJ2-5 | TRBV7-2 | CASAGTAGETQYF | TGTGCCAGTGCTGGGACCGCAGGGGAGACCCAGTACTTC
once | TRBD1 | TRBJ1-2 | TRBV2 | CASSGQLGTGESYGYTF | TGTGCCAGCAGTGGGCAACTTGGGACAGGGGAAAGTTATGGCTACACCTTC
. | . | TRBJ1-5 | TRBV11-2 | CASSPQSGRAQHF | TGTGCCAGCAGCCCCCAAAGCGGGAGGGCCCAGCATTTT
many | . | TRBJ2-5 | TRBV9 | CASSVAPSGAQETQYF | TGTGCCAGCAGCGTAGCACCGTCAGGGGCCCAAGAGACCCAGTACTTC
many | . | TRBJ1-6 | TRBV5-6 | CASSSLGRTLEALHF | TGTGCCAGCAGCTCGCTTGGCCGGACGCTGGAGGCCCTCCACTTT
. | TRBD1 | TRBJ1-1 | TRBV12-3/TRBV12-4 | CASSLAGTGTEAFF | TGTGCCAGCAGTTTAGCGGGGACAGGGACTGAAGCTTTCTTT
. | . | TRBJ1-2 | TRBV2 | CASSGSSGNTF | TGTGCCAGCAGTGGGAGCTCTGGAAACACCTTC
. | . | TRBJ2-7 | TRBV27 | CASSPYLGGPNEQYF | TGTGCCAGCAGCCCTTATTTAGGAGGGCCCAACGAGCAGTACTTC
many | . | TRBJ1-4 | TRBV2 | CASSERSTVEKLFF | TGTGCCAGCAGTGAGAGGAGTACAGTTGAAAAACTGTTTTTT
. | . | TRBJ1-5 | TRBV10-3 | CASSPRGNQPQHF | TGTGCCAGCAGTCCTAGGGGGAATCAGCCCCAGCATTTT
. | . | TRBJ2-5 | TRBV20-1 | CSASGPETQYF | TGCAGTGCTAGTGGGCCGGAGACGCAGTACTTC
many | . | TRBJ2-7 | TRBV20-1 | CSASSGNF | TGCAGTGCTAGTTCAGGCAACTTC
. | TRBD2 | TRBJ2-7 | TRBV7-2 | CASSHTSGRFREQYF | TGTGCCAGCAGCCACACTAGCGGGAGGTTTCGCGAGCAGTACTTC
few | . | TRBJ2-5 | TRBV5-1 | CASSFGQEVETQYF | TGCGCCAGCAGCTTCGGGCAGGAGGTAGAGACCCAGTACTTC
many | . | TRBJ1-4 | TRBV7-6 | CASSSESPATNEKLFF | TGTGCCAGCAGCTCTGAGTCGCCTGCAACTAATGAAAAACTGTTTTTT
many | . | TRBJ1-6 | TRBV12-3/TRBV12-4 | CASSFGEYRSPLHF | TGTGCCAGCAGTTTCGGGGAATACAGATCACCCCTCCACTTT
few | . | TRBJ2-3 | TRBV14 | CASSHGGTSTDTQYF | TGTGCCAGCAGCCATGGCGGAACTAGCACAGATACGCAGTATTTT
many | . | TRBJ1-5 | TRBV12-3/TRBV12-4 | CASSLRRGLNQPQHF | TGTGCCAGCAGTTTAAGAAGAGGGCTTAATCAGCCCCAGCATTTT
. | . | TRBJ2-3 | TRBV5-6 | CASSVTRQRVTVTQYF | TGTGCCAGCAGTGTGACACGCCAGAGAGTGACGGTTACGCAGTATTTT